This T cell receptor (beta chain) was captured in a study of cytomegalovirus exposure and HLA in healthy donors. The PCR had 60 Vbeta and 13 Jbeta primers. Some clones are missing from TCRdb's copy, which holds only in-frame ones; the method was immunoSEQ multiplex PCR. The profile shows roughly 100,000 clones, around three quarters of them singletons. Details on this clone: As yet, its antigen is unknown.

V dropped 2 bases and J dropped 6 bases, with 13 bases sitting between them. This CDR3 spans 14 amino acids. Germline CDR1 reads KGHSH; CDR2 reads LQKENI. Whole-study findings and limits: The classifier reportedly diagnosed cytomegalovirus status with high specificity and sensitivity.

Sequencing used PBMCs. The chain recombines TRBV18 with TRBJ1-1; D not certain. The sequence derives from a man aged 45-65 years in good health and CMV-seropositive. As DNA, the CDR3 is TGTGCCAGCTCACCATTAACAGCCGGATCTGAAGCTTTCTTT. Its protein product is CASSPLTAGSEAFF.